The 5 T cell receptor beta chains below all came from one sample that was sequenced in a study of beta chain bispecific antibodies for T cell cancers. Study observations and caveats: Most targeted TRBV signal came from the leukemia cell line cells, not normal T cells.

A single record per CDR3 protein comes from TCRdb applying MiXCR to the 5' RACE reads. The top ten hold 30% of the sample, which has tens of thousands of distinct CDR3 sequences, approximately 2.6% seen once. Either OKT3 anti-CD3 antibody or CD3/CD28 beads expanded T cells from blood mononuclear cells over about three days. Antigen specificity for these receptors is unknown. The specimen was healthy donor T cells cultured with leukemia cells. The receptors originated from a human donor in good health. Some clones in this sample may be carry-over from other donors' samples.

By share, this clonotype ranks as medium-sized (0.01 to 0.1%). This sequence joins TRBV2 and TRBJ2-1; D ambiguous. The CDR3 is 10 residues long. V shed 4 bases and J shed 10 bases, with 5 bases lying between them. In germline, CDR1 is SNHLY, CDR2 FYNNEI. CDR3 in amino acids: CASSGVEQFF. The CDR3 nucleotides are TGTGCCAGCAGTGGGGTGGAGCAGTTCTTC.

This clonotype was found many times. The rearrangement links TRBV15 to TRBJ1-3; D gene ambiguous. Trimming removed 4 bases at V and 3 bases at J, with 13 bases between. Looked up from germline, CDR1 is LNHNV and CDR2 is YYDKDF (reference sequence). The CDR3 sequence is 15 residues long. CDR3 DNA sequence: TGTGCCACCAGCAATTCCGGAAGAAGTGGAAACACCATATATTTT. It specifies CATSNSGRSGNTIYF.

This clonotype showed up many times. The chain recombines TRBV5-4 with TRBJ2-5, with D perhaps TRBD2 (5 bases). V was pared by 0 bases and J by 2 bases, with 8 bases between. Per the germline V gene, CDR1 is SGHNT and CDR2 is YYREEE (reference sequence). This CDR3 comprises 14 residues. CDR3 in DNA: TGTGCCAGCAGCTTGGAAGCGGTTCAAGAGACCCAGTACTTC. Its protein product is CASSLEAVQETQYF. Filled out from reference TRBV5-4 and TRBJ2-5, the complete variable domain reads ETGVTQSPTHLIKTRGQQVTLRCSSQSGHNTVSWYQQALGQGPQFIFQYYREEENGRGNFPPRFSGLQFPNYSSELNVNALELDDSALYLCASSLEAVQETQYFGPGTRLLVL.

This clonotype has a handful of counts. The chain combines TRBV5-1 with TRBJ2-7; 9 bases match TRBD1. There are 13 residues in the CDR3. The V and J ends lost 3 bases and 7 bases, in that order; junction bases with no gene match: 5. CDR1 SGHRS and CDR2 YFSETQ come from the germline V gene. CDR3 in amino acids: CASSSQGAGEQYF. In nucleotides, the CDR3 is TGCGCCAGCAGCTCACAGGGGGCCGGTGAGCAGTACTTC.

This clonotype was counted ten times or more. The chain links TRBV9 to TRBJ2-2, with 8 bases aligning to TRBD2. The V gene end was trimmed by 2 bases and the J gene end by 3 bases; junction bases not matched to a gene: 6. The CDR3 sequence is 16 residues long. Germline V CDR1 and CDR2: SGDLS, YYNGEE. CDR3 protein: CASSVEAGGHTGELFF. The CDR3 DNA reads TGTGCCAGCAGCGTGGAGGCGGGGGGTCACACCGGGGAGCTGTTTTTT.